This TCR beta chain appears in the sequencing data of a study of spatial heterogeneity in lung cancer. In the study overall: The average appearance count of each unique TCR and UMI combination in raw reads was more than ten.

Germline loops: CDR1 SNHLY, CDR2 FYNNEI. This CDR3 has 13 residues. The germline V and J ends were trimmed by 6 bases and 1 base, with 8 bases remaining between them. The table lists this clonotype with many counts. In the library, each TCR cDNA molecule bore its own unique molecular identifier. MiXCR, run by TCRdb on the 5' RACE reads, gives a single entry per CDR3 protein. The sample shows 30,000 to 45,000 distinct CDR3 sequences, 6.5% to 9% of them seen only once. Described time point: sample taken at primary tumor resection. Tumor, nontumor lung or frozen PBMC supplied whole RNA, sequenced without sorting. Patients with untreated early-stage non-small cell lung cancer, numbering more than 55, were the donors.

V gene TRBV2 combines with J gene TRBJ2-3, with D possibly being TRBD1 (5 bases). The TCR comes from a male donor with early-stage non-small cell lung cancer. Material: PBMCs, obtained at surgery. The CDR3 nucleotides are TGTGCCAGCAGCCCGACAGGCACAGATACGCAGTATTTT. Its translation: CASSPTGTDTQYF.